This record concerns one TCR beta chain sequence. Trimming at V came to 4 bases and at J to 1 base, leaving 8 bases not matched to a gene. This CDR3 has 17 residues. Looked up from germline, CDR1 is LGHDT and CDR2 is YNNKEL (reference sequence). Per the study methods: Amplification from reference gene primers served as the basis for estimated nucleated cell counts. Using immunoSEQ multiplex PCR, the repertoire was profiled, and TCRdb retains in-frame clones only, with some absent. D and trimming come from the DNA, and the V and J calls and clone size come from that table. The sample lists about 18,000 clones, just over 90% occurring once. This specimen comes from a study of blood T cell repertoires in COVID-19.

The receptor's source is a human donor in a cohort sampled during active COVID-19. The chain links TRBV3-1 (or the pseudogene TRBV3-2) to TRBJ2-2; TRBD1 matches 8 bases. Material for sequencing was peripheral blood. The CDR3 sequence: CASSPYRTGLNTGELFF. CDR3 bases: TGTGCCAGCAGCCCCTATAGGACAGGGTTGAACACCGGGGAGCTGTTTTTT.